This is a list of T cell receptor beta chains from one sample in a study of blood T cell repertoires in COVID-19. Using immunoSEQ multiplex PCR, the repertoire was profiled, and TCRdb retains in-frame clones only, with some absent. The repertoire includes about 230,000 clones, around 88% of them detected once, and around 2.5% sits in the top ten. The sequenced sample was PBMCs or T cells enriched from blood (not recorded which). Source of these receptors: a woman between 40 and 50 years old with acute COVID-19. Each CDR3 is given with its conserved first and last residue. Fields, in order: J gene, V gene, clone size, D gene, CDR3 length, CDR3 DNA, CDR3 protein. A D gene is named only where the DNA matches it firmly. Expanded clones are given a class, and other clones once, few, many or no size at all.

J gene: TRBJ1-6
V gene: TRBV6-5
clone size: .
D gene: .
CDR3 length: 14
CDR3 DNA: TGTGCCAGCACAAACCGGGTCCGGGATTCACCCCTCCACTTT
CDR3 protein: CASTNRVRDSPLHF

J gene: TRBJ2-1
V gene: TRBV7-8
clone size: .
D gene: .
CDR3 length: 15
CDR3 DNA: TGTGCCAGCAGCTTCCAACAGGGTTCGATCAATGAGCAGTTCTTC
CDR3 protein: CASSFQQGSINEQFF

J gene: TRBJ2-3
V gene: TRBV18
clone size: .
D gene: TRBD2
CDR3 length: 17
CDR3 DNA: TGTGCCAGCTCATCGCGGACTAGCGGGAGCCCCACAGATACGCAGTATTTT
CDR3 protein: CASSSRTSGSPTDTQYF

J gene: TRBJ1-2
V gene: TRBV4-3
clone size: .
D gene: .
CDR3 length: 15
CDR3 DNA: TGCGCCAGCAGCCAAGATTGGGCCTCTGACCGTGGCTACACCTTC
CDR3 protein: CASSQDWASDRGYTF

J gene: TRBJ1-5
V gene: TRBV6-5
clone size: .
D gene: TRBD1
CDR3 length: 12
CDR3 DNA: TGTGCCAGCATCTCCCGGGACAGGGAGCAGCATTTT
CDR3 protein: CASISRDREQHF

J gene: TRBJ1-6
V gene: TRBV11-2
clone size: .
D gene: TRBD1
CDR3 length: 15
CDR3 DNA: TGTGCCAGCAGCGCGCGACAGGGTTCTAATTCACCCCTCCACTTT
CDR3 protein: CASSARQGSNSPLHF

J gene: TRBJ2-2
V gene: TRBV2
clone size: once
D gene: TRBD2
CDR3 length: 16
CDR3 DNA: TGTGCCAGCACCCCCTCCGGGACTAGCGTTCCCGGGGAGCTGTTTTTT
CDR3 protein: CASTPSGTSVPGELFF

J gene: TRBJ1-2
V gene: TRBV19
clone size: .
D gene: TRBD1
CDR3 length: 17
CDR3 DNA: TGTGCCAGTAGGGGACAGCGATCCCTCAGTATTAACTATGGCTACACCTTC
CDR3 protein: CASRGQRSLSINYGYTF

J gene: TRBJ2-3
V gene: TRBV10-3
clone size: once
D gene: .
CDR3 length: 13
CDR3 DNA: TGTGCCATCAGTGGTTCTTACACAGATACGCAGTATTTT
CDR3 protein: CAISGSYTDTQYF

J gene: TRBJ2-7
V gene: TRBV10-3
clone size: .
D gene: TRBD2
CDR3 length: 15
CDR3 DNA: TGTGCCATCAGTGAGGGTCCTAGCGGGGGTTACGAGCAGTACTTC
CDR3 protein: CAISEGPSGGYEQYF

J gene: TRBJ1-6
V gene: TRBV7-2
clone size: .
D gene: .
CDR3 length: 12
CDR3 DNA: TGTGCCAGCAGCTCCCCCCTGTCACCCCTCCACTTT
CDR3 protein: CASSSPLSPLHF

J gene: TRBJ1-1
V gene: TRBV29-1
clone size: .
D gene: .
CDR3 length: 13
CDR3 DNA: TGCAGCGTCGCCGGGGGGCGGAGTACTGAAGCTTTCTTT
CDR3 protein: CSVAGGRSTEAFF

J gene: TRBJ1-5
V gene: TRBV6-6
clone size: .
D gene: TRBD1
CDR3 length: 15
CDR3 DNA: TGTGCCAGCAGCCGGGACAGCGCTACCAATCAGCCCCAGCATTTT
CDR3 protein: CASSRDSATNQPQHF

J gene: TRBJ2-7
V gene: TRBV19
clone size: .
D gene: TRBD2
CDR3 length: 17
CDR3 DNA: TGTGCCAGTAGTGGACCCTCCACTAGCGGGGCCTCCTACGAGCAGTACTTC
CDR3 protein: CASSGPSTSGASYEQYF

J gene: TRBJ2-5
V gene: TRBV29-1
clone size: .
D gene: TRBD2
CDR3 length: 13
CDR3 DNA: TGCAGCGTTGATGCTAGCGGGGGGACAACCCAGTACTTC
CDR3 protein: CSVDASGGTTQYF

J gene: TRBJ1-2
V gene: TRBV7-9
clone size: .
D gene: .
CDR3 length: 15
CDR3 DNA: TGTGCCAGCAGCTTAGTTCAGGGGAGTAACTATGGCTACACCTTC
CDR3 protein: CASSLVQGSNYGYTF

J gene: TRBJ2-7
V gene: TRBV5-5
clone size: .
D gene: .
CDR3 length: 20
CDR3 DNA: TGTGCCAGCAGCTTGGTCCCCCTACTCATCCGACTGAAGAGCTCCTACGAGCAGTACTTC
CDR3 protein: CASSLVPLLIRLKSSYEQYF

J gene: TRBJ2-2
V gene: TRBV5-5
clone size: .
D gene: .
CDR3 length: 12
CDR3 DNA: TGTGCCAGCAGCGCCGGGGGCGGGGAGCTGTTTTTT
CDR3 protein: CASSAGGGELFF